A selection of T cell receptor beta chains follows, all from one sample in a study of cytomegalovirus exposure and HLA in healthy donors. Produced via immunoSEQ multiplex PCR; TCRdb's table is partial and in-frame only. The table lists approximately 120,000 clones, about 80% of them singletons. What was sequenced was PBMCs. Receptor source: a man aged 50 to 60 in good health and CMV-seronegative. Both conserved end residues are part of each CDR3. The D gene is left open where the match is weak. Where a row states a size, it is once, few, many or the class of an expanded clone; other rows omit it.

TRBD2	.	TRBV9	TRBJ2-1	CASSVGLAGNNEQFF	TGTGCCAGCAGCGTGGGACTAGCGGGCAACAATGAGCAGTTCTTC
TRBD2	.	TRBV7-2	TRBJ2-2	CASSLAGGSPYTGELFF	TGTGCCAGCAGCTTAGCTGGCGGGAGTCCGTACACCGGGGAGCTGTTTTTT
.	.	TRBV11-2	TRBJ1-4	CASSSGTFIANEKLFF	TGTGCCAGCAGCTCCGGGACATTTATAGCGAATGAAAAACTGTTTTTT
.	.	TRBV5-1	TRBJ2-5	CASSLVIGQETQYF	TGCGCCAGCAGCTTGGTTATCGGTCAAGAGACCCAGTACTTC
.	.	TRBV2	TRBJ2-5	CASLGGEAFQETQYF	TGTGCCAGCCTTGGCGGGGAGGCCTTCCAAGAGACCCAGTACTTC
TRBD1	few	TRBV5-1	TRBJ2-6	CASSFTRGQGSSGANVLTF	TGCGCCAGCAGCTTTACCAGAGGACAGGGATCCTCTGGGGCCAACGTCCTGACTTTC
TRBD2	.	TRBV9	TRBJ2-1	CASSVGAGAYNEQFF	TGTGCCAGCAGCGTCGGGGCGGGAGCCTACAATGAGCAGTTCTTC
.	.	TRBV20-1	TRBJ2-3	CSARGGDTQYF	TGCAGTGCTAGGGGAGGAGATACGCAGTATTTT
TRBD1	once	TRBV10-3	TRBJ1-2	CAISSPGQGPFYGYTF	TGTGCCATCAGCTCCCCGGGACAGGGTCCGTTTTATGGCTACACCTTC
.	.	TRBV11-2	TRBJ2-3	CASSLGGVSTDTQYF	TGTGCCAGCAGCTTAGGCGGGGTGAGCACAGATACGCAGTATTTT
TRBD1	.	TRBV28	TRBJ1-1	CASSQGGTEAFF	TGTGCCAGCAGTCAGGGGGGTACTGAAGCTTTCTTT
TRBD2	once	TRBV4-1	TRBJ2-2	CASSQFTSGRRTGELFF	TGCGCCAGCAGCCAATTTACTAGCGGGAGAAGAACCGGGGAGCTGTTTTTT
.	.	TRBV5-1	TRBJ2-2	CASSLQGSTGELFF	TGCGCCAGCAGCTTGCAGGGAAGTACCGGGGAGCTGTTTTTT
TRBD2	once	TRBV10-2	TRBJ2-7	CASREGLALTEQYF	TGCGCCAGCAGAGAGGGACTAGCGTTAACCGAGCAGTACTTC
TRBD1	once	TRBV6-6	TRBJ1-1	CASSRQGTNTEAFF	TGTGCCAGCAGTCGACAGGGGACGAACACTGAAGCTTTCTTT
TRBD1	.	TRBV14	TRBJ1-2	CASSQGTGVNYGYTF	TGTGCCAGCAGCCAAGGGACAGGGGTAAACTATGGCTACACCTTC